The TCR beta chain described here comes from a study of metastatic and nonmetastatic thyroid tumors. Study-wide background: Repertoire comparisons spanned blood and tumor or nodule tissue from malignant and benign thyroid patients. Study findings and constraints: Relative to benign nodules, malignant thyroid tumors were reportedly characterized by significantly elevated TCR beta diversity in blood and tumor.

This clone is categorized as medium-sized (0.01 to 0.1%). Antigen specificity is unknown. Per the study methods: A classifier for distant metastasis in papillary thyroid cancer was constructed using CDR3 differences observed across clinicopathological groups. TCRdb recomputed clones from the PCR reads via MiXCR. The V and J calls reflect TCRdb's pipeline rather than the authors' work. Of approximately 12,000 clones listed, approximately 33% are singletons. Until they underwent thyroid surgery, no patient had received any treatment. CDR3 length: 12 amino acids. Germline assignment: CDR1 LNHDA and CDR2 SQIVND (reference sequence). V lost 7 bases to trimming and J lost 5 bases, with 8 bases between them.

This sequence joins TRBV19 and TRBJ2-2; unclear D gene. The sequencing sample was made of tumor tissue. The sequence came from a male donor with papillary thyroid cancer or a benign thyroid nodule (not recorded which). Some clones in this sample may be carry-over from other donors' samples. CDR3 in DNA: TGTGCCAGTAAGCCGAGGACCGGGGAGCTGTTTTTT. It specifies CASKPRTGELFF.